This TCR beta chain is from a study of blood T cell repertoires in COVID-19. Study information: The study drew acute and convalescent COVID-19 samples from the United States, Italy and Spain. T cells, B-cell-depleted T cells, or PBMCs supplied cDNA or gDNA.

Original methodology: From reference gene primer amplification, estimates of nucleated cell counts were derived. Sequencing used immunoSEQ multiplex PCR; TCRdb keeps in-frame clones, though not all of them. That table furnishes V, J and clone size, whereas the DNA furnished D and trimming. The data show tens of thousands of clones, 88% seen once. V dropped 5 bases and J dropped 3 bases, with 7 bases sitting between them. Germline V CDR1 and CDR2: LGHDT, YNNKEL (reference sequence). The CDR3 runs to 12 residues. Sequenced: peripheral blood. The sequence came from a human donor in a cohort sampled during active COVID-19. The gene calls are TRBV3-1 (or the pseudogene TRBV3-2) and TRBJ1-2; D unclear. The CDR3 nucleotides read TGTGCCAGCAGCTTCCGCGACTATGGCTACACCTTC. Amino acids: CASSFRDYGYTF.